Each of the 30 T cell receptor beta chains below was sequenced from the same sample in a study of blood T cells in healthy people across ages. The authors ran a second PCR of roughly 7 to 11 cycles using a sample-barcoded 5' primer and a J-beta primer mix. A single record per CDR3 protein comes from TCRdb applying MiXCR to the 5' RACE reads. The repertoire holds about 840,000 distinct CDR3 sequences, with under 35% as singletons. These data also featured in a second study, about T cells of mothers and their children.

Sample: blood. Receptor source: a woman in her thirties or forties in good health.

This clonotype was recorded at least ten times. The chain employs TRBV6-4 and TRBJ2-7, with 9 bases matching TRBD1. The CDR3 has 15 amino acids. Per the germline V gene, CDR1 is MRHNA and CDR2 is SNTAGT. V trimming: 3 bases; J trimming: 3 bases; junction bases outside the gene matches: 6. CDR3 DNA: TGTGCCAGCAGTGAAGCTGCGGGACAGGGCTACGAGCAGTACTTC. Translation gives CASSEAAGQGYEQYF.

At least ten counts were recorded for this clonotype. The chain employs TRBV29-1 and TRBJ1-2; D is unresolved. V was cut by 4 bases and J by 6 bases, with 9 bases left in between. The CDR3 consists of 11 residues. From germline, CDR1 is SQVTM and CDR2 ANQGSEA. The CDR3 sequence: CSVGSGDGYTF. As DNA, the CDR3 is TGCAGCGTTGGGTCCGGGGATGGCTACACCTTC.

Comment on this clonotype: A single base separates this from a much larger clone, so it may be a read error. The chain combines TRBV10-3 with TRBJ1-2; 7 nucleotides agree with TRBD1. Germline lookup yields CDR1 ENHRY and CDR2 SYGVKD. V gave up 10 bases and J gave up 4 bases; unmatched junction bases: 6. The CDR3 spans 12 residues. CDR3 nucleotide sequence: TGTGCCAGCTGGTCAGGGGGCTATGGCTACACCTTC. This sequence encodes CASWSGGYGYTF.

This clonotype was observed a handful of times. Here the CDR3 DNA reads TGCAGTGCTAGAGACAACCACAGGGTGGGCTATGGCTACACCTTC. This sequence encodes CSARDNHRVGYGYTF. The chain is built from TRBV20-1 and TRBJ1-2, with D perhaps matching TRBD1 (6 bases). The CDR3 totals 15 residues. Trimming cost V 0 bases and J 4 bases, with 15 bases left between them. The V gene's germline CDR1 is DFQATT and CDR2 SNEGSKA (reference sequence).

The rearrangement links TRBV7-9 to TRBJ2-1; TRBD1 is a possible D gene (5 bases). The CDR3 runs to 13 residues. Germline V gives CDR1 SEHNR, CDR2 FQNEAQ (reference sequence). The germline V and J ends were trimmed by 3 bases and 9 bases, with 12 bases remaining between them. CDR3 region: CASSFSGKGEQFF. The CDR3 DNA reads TGTGCCAGCAGCTTTTCAGGGAAGGGTGAGCAGTTCTTC.

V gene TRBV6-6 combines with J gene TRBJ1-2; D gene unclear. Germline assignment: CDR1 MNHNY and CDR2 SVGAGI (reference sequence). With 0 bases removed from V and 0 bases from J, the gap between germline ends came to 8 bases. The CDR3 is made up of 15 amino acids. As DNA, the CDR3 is TGTGCCAGCAGTTACTCGGAGGCTTCTAACTATGGCTACACCTTC. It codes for CASSYSEASNYGYTF.

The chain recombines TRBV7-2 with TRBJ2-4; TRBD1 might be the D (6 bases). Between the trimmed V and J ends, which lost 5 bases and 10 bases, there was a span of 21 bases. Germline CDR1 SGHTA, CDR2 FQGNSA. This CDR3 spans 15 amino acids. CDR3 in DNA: TGTGCCAGCAGCCAACCGTCTATCAGGGGTTGGATTCAGTACTTC. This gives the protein CASSQPSIRGWIQYF.

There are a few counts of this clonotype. The CDR3 bases are TGTGCCAGCAGTCCCGAGACAGGGGAACGCTACGAGCAGTACTTC. Its protein product is CASSPETGERYEQYF. The rearrangement links TRBV28 to TRBJ2-7; 8 bases fit TRBD1. The germline V gene encodes CDR1 MDHEN and CDR2 SYDVKM. The CDR3 runs 15 residues. Losses at the gene ends were 5 bases for V and 3 bases for J; bases not matched to a gene: 9.

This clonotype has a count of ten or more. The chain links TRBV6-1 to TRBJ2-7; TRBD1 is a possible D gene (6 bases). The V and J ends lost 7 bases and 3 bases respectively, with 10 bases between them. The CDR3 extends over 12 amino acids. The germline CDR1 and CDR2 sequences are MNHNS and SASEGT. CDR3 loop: CASTDRLYEQYF. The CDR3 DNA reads TGTGCCAGCACGGACAGACTCTACGAGCAGTACTTC.

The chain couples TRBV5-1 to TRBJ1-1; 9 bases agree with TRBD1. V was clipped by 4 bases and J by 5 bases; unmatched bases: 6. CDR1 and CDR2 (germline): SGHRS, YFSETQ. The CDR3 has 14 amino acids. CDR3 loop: CASSTGQGLTEAFF. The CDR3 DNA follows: TGCGCCAGCAGCACTGGACAGGGGCTAACTGAAGCTTTCTTT.

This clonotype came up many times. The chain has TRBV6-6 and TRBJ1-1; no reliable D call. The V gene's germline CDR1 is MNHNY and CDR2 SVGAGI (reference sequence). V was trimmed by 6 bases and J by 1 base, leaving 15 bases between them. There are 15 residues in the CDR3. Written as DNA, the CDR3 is TGTGCCAGCAGGACCCTCAGGATATCGAACACTGAAGCTTTCTTT. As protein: CASRTLRISNTEAFF.

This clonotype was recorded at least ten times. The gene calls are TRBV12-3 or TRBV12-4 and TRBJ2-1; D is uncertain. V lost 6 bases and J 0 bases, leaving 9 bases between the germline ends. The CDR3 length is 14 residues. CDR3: CASSSRGSYNEQFF. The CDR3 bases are TGTGCCAGCAGCTCTCGCGGCTCCTACAATGAGCAGTTCTTC.

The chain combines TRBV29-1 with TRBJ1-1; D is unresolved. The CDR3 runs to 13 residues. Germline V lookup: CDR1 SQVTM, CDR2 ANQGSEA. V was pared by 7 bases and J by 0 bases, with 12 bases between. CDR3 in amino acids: CSAQAQVNTEAFF. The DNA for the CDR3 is TGCAGCGCCCAAGCTCAGGTGAACACTGAAGCTTTCTTT.

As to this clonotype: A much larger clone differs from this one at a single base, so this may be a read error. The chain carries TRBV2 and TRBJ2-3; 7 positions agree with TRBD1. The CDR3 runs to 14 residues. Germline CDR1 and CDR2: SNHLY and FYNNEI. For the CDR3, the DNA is TGTGCCAGCCAAAAGGGACAGAGCACAGGTACGCAGTATTTT. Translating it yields CASQKGQSTGTQYF.

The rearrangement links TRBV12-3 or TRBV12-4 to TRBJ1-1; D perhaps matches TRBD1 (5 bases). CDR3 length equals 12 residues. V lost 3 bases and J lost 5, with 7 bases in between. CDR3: CASSLTVTEAFF. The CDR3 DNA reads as TGTGCCAGCAGTTTGACAGTGACTGAAGCTTTCTTT.

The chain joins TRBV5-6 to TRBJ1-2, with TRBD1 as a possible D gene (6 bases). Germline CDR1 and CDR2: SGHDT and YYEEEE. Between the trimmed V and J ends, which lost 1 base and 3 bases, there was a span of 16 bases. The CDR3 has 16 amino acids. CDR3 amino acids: CASSLPGTGTYYGYTF. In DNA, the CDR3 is TGTGCCAGCAGCTTGCCCGGAACAGGGACATACTATGGCTACACCTTC.

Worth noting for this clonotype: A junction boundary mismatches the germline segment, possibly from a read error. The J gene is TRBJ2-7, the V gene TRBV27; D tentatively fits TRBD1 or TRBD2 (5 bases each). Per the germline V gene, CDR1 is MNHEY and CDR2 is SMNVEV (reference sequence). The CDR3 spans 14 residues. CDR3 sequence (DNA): TGTGCCAGCAGTTTTGGGGGTTCGTCCTACAAGCAGTACTTC. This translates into CASSFGGSSYKQYF.

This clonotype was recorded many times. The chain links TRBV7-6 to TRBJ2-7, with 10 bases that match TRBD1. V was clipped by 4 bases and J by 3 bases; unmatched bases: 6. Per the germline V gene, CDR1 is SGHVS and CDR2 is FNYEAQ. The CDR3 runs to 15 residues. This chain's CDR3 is CASSSGQGVDYEQYF. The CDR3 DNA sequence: TGTGCCAGCAGCTCTGGACAGGGGGTGGACTACGAGCAGTACTTC.

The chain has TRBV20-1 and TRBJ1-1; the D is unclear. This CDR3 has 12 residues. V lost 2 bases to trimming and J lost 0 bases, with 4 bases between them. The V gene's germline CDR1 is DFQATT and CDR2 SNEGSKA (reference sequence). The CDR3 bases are TGCAGTGCTAGAAGTCTGAACACTGAAGCTTTCTTT. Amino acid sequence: CSARSLNTEAFF.

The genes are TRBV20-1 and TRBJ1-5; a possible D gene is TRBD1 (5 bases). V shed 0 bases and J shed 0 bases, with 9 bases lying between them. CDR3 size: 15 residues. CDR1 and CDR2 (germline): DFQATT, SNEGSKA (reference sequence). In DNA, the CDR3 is TGCAGTGCTAGAGATAAGGGGAGTAGCAATCAGCCCCAGCATTTT. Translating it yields CSARDKGSSNQPQHF.

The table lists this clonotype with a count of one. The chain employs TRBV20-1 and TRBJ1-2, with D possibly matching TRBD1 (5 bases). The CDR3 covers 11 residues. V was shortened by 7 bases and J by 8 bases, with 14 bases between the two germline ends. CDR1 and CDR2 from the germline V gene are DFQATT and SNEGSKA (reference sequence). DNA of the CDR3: TGCAGTGTGGGGGGAAGACGCGGCTACACCTTC. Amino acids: CSVGGRRGYTF.

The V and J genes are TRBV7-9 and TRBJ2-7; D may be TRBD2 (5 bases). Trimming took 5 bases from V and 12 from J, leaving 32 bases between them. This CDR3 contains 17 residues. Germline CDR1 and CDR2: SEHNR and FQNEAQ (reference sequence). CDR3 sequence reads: CASSGLIARNLVETRYF. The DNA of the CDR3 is TGTGCCAGCAGCGGTTTAATAGCGAGAAACCTAGTAGAGACCCGGTACTTC.

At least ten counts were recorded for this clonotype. As DNA, the CDR3 is TGTGCCAGCAGTTACTATACAGGGAACTATGGCTACACCTTC. Its protein product is CASSYYTGNYGYTF. This rearrangement joins TRBV6-5 to TRBJ1-2; TRBD1 is a possible D gene (6 bases). V shed 1 base and J shed 2 bases, with 8 bases lying between them. Germline CDR1 is MNHEY and CDR2 is SVGAGI. This CDR3 has 14 amino acids.

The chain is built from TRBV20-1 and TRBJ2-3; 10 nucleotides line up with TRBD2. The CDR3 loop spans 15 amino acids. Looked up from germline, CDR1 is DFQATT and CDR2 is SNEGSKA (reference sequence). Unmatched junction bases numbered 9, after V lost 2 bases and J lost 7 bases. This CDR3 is CSARKLAGRTNTQYF. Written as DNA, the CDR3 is TGCAGTGCTAGAAAACTAGCGGGGAGGACAAATACGCAGTATTTT.

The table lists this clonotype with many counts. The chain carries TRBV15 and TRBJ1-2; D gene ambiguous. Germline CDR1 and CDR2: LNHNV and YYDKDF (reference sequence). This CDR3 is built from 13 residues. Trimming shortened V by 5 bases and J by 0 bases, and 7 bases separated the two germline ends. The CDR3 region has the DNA TGTGCCACCAGCCGAGGGCCTAACTATGGCTACACCTTC. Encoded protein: CATSRGPNYGYTF.

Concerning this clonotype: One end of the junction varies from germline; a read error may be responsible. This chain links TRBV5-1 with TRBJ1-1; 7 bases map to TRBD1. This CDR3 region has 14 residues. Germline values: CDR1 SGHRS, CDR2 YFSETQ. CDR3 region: CASTMGQTNTEAFF. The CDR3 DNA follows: TGCGCCAGCACCATGGGACAGACGAACACTGAGGCTTTCTTT. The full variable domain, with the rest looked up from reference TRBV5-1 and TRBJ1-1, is KAGVTQTPRYLIKTRGQQVTLSCSPISGHRSVSWYQQTPGQGLQFLFEYFSETQRNKGNFPGRFSGRQFSNSRSEMNVSTLELGDSALYLCASTMGQTNTEAFFGQGTRLTVV.

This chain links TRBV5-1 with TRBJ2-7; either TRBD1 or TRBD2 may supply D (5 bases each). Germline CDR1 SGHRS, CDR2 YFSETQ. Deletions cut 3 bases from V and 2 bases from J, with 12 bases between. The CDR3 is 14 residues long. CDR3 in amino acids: CASSWDGNTYEQYF. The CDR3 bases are TGCGCCAGCAGCTGGGACGGCAACACCTACGAGCAGTACTTC.

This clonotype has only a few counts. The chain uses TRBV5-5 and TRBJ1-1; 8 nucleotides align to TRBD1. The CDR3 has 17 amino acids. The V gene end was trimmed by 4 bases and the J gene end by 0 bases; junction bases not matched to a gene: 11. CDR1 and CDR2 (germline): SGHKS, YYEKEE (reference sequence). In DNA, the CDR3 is TGTGCCAGCAGCCACAGAACGCAGGGGGCATTGAACACTGAAGCTTTCTTT. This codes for CASSHRTQGALNTEAFF.

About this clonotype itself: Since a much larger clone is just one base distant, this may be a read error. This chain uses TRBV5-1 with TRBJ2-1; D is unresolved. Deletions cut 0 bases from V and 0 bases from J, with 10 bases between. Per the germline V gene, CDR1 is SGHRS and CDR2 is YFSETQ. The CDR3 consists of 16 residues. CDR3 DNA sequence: TGCGCCAGCAGCTTGGCTTCAGCTAGCTCCTACAATGAGCAGTTCTTC. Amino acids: CASSLASASSYNEQFF. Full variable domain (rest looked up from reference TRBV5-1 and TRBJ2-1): KAGVTQTPRYLIKTRGQQVTLSCSPISGHRSVSWYQQTPGQGLQFLFEYFSETQRNKGNFPGRFSGRQFSNSRSEMNVSTLELGDSALYLCASSLASASSYNEQFFGPGTRLTVL.

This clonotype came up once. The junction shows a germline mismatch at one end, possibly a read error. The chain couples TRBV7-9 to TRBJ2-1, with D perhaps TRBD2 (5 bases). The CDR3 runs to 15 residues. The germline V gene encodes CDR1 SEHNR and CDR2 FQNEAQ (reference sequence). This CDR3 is CASSTLGRDYNERFF. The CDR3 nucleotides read TGTGCCAGCAGCACCCTGGGGAGAGACTACAATGAGCGGTTCTTC.